Below, one T cell receptor (beta chain) is given with its context. Its cognate antigen is unknown. This sample was taken from a study of vaccination effects on CD4 cells after COVID-19. Study-wide points: Common cold coronaviruses were cross-recognized by only 1 of 255 vaccine-induced clones in healthy vaccinees. Sampling in the study covered few convalescent patients and included no early post-infection timepoints.

TCRdb's table, derived via immunoSEQ multiplex PCR, lists solely in-frame clones and lacks some. The table has approximately 23,000 clones, 60% to 70% seen once. Germline CDR1 is DFQATT and CDR2 is SNEGSKA (reference sequence). V gave up 6 bases and J gave up 3 bases, with 8 bases separating them. The CDR3 consists of 11 residues. Before sequencing took place, the ViraFEST assay used viral peptide pools to expand antigen-specific CD4+ T cells. CD4+ T cell isolation took place after 10 days of culture. Nucleocapsid antibodies were negative in the vaccine recipients, who had never had SARS-CoV-2 infection. Researchers reported culturing two million PBMC in each well, adding approximately 9.4 IU/ml IL-2 and roughly 11 ug/ml peptides.

The source was CD4+ T cells from PBMCs cultured with HCoV-NL63 spike peptides, collected before COVID-19 vaccination. The clonotype comes from a human donor who received a COVID-19 vaccine. This sequence joins TRBV20-1 and TRBJ1-1; D remains ambiguous. Here the CDR3 reads CSARLYTEAFF. The CDR3 coding sequence is TGCAGTGCCAGACTTTACACTGAAGCTTTCTTT.